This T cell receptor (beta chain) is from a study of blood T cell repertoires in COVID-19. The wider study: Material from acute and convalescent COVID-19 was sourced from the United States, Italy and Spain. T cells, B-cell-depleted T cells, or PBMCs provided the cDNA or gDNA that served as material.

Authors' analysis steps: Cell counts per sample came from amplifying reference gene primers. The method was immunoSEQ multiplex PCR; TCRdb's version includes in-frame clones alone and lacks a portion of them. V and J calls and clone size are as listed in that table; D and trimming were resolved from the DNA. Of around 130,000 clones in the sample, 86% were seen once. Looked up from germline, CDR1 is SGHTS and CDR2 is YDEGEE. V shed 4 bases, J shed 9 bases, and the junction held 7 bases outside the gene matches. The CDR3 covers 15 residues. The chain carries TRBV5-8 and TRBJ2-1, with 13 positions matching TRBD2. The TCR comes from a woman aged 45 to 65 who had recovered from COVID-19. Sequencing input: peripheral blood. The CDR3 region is CASSLTSGRGSEQFF. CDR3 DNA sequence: TGTGCCAGCAGCCTAACTAGCGGGAGGGGTAGTGAGCAGTTCTTC.